These T cell receptor beta chains were read from a single sample in a study of T cells after yellow fever vaccination. TCRdb re-derived calls from the 5' RACE reads in MiXCR, one entry per CDR3 protein. The sample shows some 350,000 distinct CDR3 sequences, approximately 4% of them seen only once. Source: PBMCs, taken 5 days after the yellow fever booster vaccination. The receptors were sampled from a man younger than 30 who received the YFV17D yellow fever vaccine. Both conserved end residues are part of each CDR3. Clone sizes are given selectively: once, few, many, or a class where the clone is expanded.

>TRBV5-4|TRBJ2-5|-
CASSFLAAETQYF
>TRBV6-5|TRBJ2-7|few
CASSYSMVKTSYEQYF
>TRBV7-2|TRBJ2-3|-
CASSPRGGGLSSRTDTQYF
>TRBV4-2|TRBJ2-1|many
CASSQEMAGTGGFEQFF
>TRBV12-3/TRBV12-4|TRBJ1-3|-
CASNRRRDSSGNTIYF
>TRBV20-1|TRBJ2-5|-
CSARHSGGKETQYF
>TRBV27|TRBJ2-7|many
CASSSGISYEQYF
>TRBV6-5|TRBJ1-1|many
CASRRGATEAFF
>TRBV4-2|TRBJ2-5|many
CASSQDGVQTQYF
>TRBV5-1|TRBJ2-5|few
CASSSWTGQETQYF
>TRBV6-5|TRBJ1-2|few
CASSQGGSQRGYTF
>TRBV6-2/TRBV6-3|TRBJ1-6|few
CASSYVGSPLHF
>TRBV7-2|TRBJ2-3|many
CASSIYLAGVADTQYF
>TRBV4-1|TRBJ2-1|few
CASSQVNIVSYNEQFF
>TRBV11-2|TRBJ1-4|-
CASRANEKLFF
>TRBV5-1|TRBJ1-1|few
CASSRDSENEAFF
>TRBV20-1|TRBJ1-1|-
CSAHPDPNTEAFF
>TRBV7-6|TRBJ2-5|many
CASSSSDIRETQYF
>TRBV18|TRBJ1-4|few
CASSTGLREKLFF
>TRBV7-2|TRBJ2-3|many
CASSLARAGPKTDTQYF
>TRBV7-2|TRBJ2-2|few
CASSLNSGLAATGELFF
>TRBV5-1|TRBJ2-1|few
CASSPGQGIGEQFF
>TRBV5-1|TRBJ2-3|many
CASSSTGVLDTQYF
>TRBV4-1|TRBJ2-3|few
CASSQMPTSATQYF
>TRBV28|TRBJ2-5|few
CASSLVRFQETQYF
>TRBV4-1|TRBJ1-5|few
CASSQDLRDRPYQPQHF
>TRBV10-3|TRBJ1-1|few
CAIRPPGLSYTEAFF
>TRBV7-9|TRBJ2-1|few
CASSLALAGDHLEQFF
>TRBV5-1|TRBJ1-1|few
CASSPPVTGNGEAFF
>TRBV19|TRBJ1-1|few
CASSAAGNQFTEAFF
>TRBV28|TRBJ2-6|-
CASSSDRAPGANVLTF
>TRBV12-3/TRBV12-4|TRBJ2-7|-
CASSTSGQSYEQYF
>TRBV12-3/TRBV12-4|TRBJ2-1|many
CASSRTNNEQFF
>TRBV7-9|TRBJ1-2|-
CASSSFGGGEKYSDGYTF
>TRBV5-1|TRBJ1-1|many
CASSFGLQNTEAFF